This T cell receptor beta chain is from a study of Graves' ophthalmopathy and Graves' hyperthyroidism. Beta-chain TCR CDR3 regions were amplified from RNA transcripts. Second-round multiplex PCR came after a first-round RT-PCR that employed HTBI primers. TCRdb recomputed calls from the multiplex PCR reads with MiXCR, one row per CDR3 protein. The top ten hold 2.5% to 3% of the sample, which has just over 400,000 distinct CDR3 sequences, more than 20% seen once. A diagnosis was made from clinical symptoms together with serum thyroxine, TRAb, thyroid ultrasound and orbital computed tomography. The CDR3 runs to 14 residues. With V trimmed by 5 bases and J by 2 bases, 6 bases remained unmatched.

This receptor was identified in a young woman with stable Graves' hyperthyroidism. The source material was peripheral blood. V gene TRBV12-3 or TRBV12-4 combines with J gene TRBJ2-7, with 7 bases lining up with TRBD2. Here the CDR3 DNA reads TGTGCCAGCAGTGCCCAAGCGGGGACCTACGAGCAGTACTTC. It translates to CASSAQAGTYEQYF.